The rows below give T cell receptor beta chains drawn from one sample of a study of neurological immune-mediated disorders. Via MiXCR, TCRdb re-called the 5' RACE reads, giving one row per CDR3 protein. This sample has 39,000 or so distinct CDR3 sequences; 2% to 3% occur once, and the top ten carry roughly 12%. Sequencing was done on a sample of PBMCs. These receptors were taken from a man aged 25 to 40 with multiple sclerosis. Both conserved end residues are part of each CDR3. The D gene is left open where the match is weak. The size entry is marked missing in some rows and otherwise reads once, few, many or a size class.

NA | many | TRBJ2-5 | TRBV5-1 | TGCGCCAGCAGCATTGGGGGGACGCAAGAGACCCAGTACTTC | CASSIGGTQETQYF
NA | many | TRBJ1-6 | TRBV20-1 | TGCAGTGGCCAGGGGCCGGGGCCGAATTCACCCCTCCACTTT | CSGQGPGPNSPLHF
NA | many | TRBJ1-1 | TRBV12-3/TRBV12-4 | TGTGCCAGCAGCCTCAACGGGGCGTTGGGCACTGAAGCTTTCTTT | CASSLNGALGTEAFF
TRBD1 | many | TRBJ2-7 | TRBV7-2 | TGTGCCAGCAGCTTTGAGGGGGCGGCCTACGAGCAGTACTTC | CASSFEGAAYEQYF
TRBD2 | many | TRBJ2-7 | TRBV2 | TGTGCCAGCAGACCGGGACTAGCGGGAGCCTACTCCTACGAGCAGTACTTC | CASRPGLAGAYSYEQYF
NA | many | TRBJ2-5 | TRBV6-2/TRBV6-3 | TGTGCCAGCAGTTACTCGAAAGTCATAGGCTCACGTGAGACCCAGTACTTC | CASSYSKVIGSRETQYF
NA | many | TRBJ1-1 | TRBV5-1 | TGCGCCAGCAGCCAGGAGGGCATGAACACTGAAGCTTTCTTT | CASSQEGMNTEAFF
NA | many | TRBJ1-2 | TRBV6-2/TRBV6-3 | TGTGCCAGCAGTTACTCGAACTCTTTCTATGGCTACACCTTC | CASSYSNSFYGYTF
NA | many | TRBJ2-3 | TRBV20-1 | TGCAGTGCTAGCACAGATACGCAGTATTTT | CSASTDTQYF
NA | many | TRBJ2-2 | TRBV12-3/TRBV12-4 | TGTGCCAGCAGTTCCGTCTCGTCGGGGAACACCGGGGAGCTGTTTTTT | CASSSVSSGNTGELFF
NA | many | TRBJ2-3 | TRBV7-8 | TGTGCCAGCAGCTTCCGGACTGGCACAGATACGCAGTATTTT | CASSFRTGTDTQYF
NA | many | TRBJ1-2 | TRBV20-1 | TGCAGTGCTAGAGAGTCAGCGCGAGGCTACACCTTC | CSARESARGYTF
TRBD2 | many | TRBJ2-2 | TRBV5-1 | TGCGCCAGCAGCGGGACTAGCGGGAACACCGGGGAGCTGTTTTTT | CASSGTSGNTGELFF
NA | many | TRBJ2-7 | TRBV18 | TGTGCCAGCTCGGGGGAGGACCCCTACGAGCAGTACTTC | CASSGEDPYEQYF
TRBD1 | many | TRBJ1-6 | TRBV6-5 | TGTGCCAGCAGTTACTCCCCAGGGGGTAATTCACCCCTCCACTTT | CASSYSPGGNSPLHF
NA | many | TRBJ2-3 | TRBV20-1 | TGCAGTGCTAGAGATCTAACGGGGGATAGCACAGATACGCAGTATTTT | CSARDLTGDSTDTQYF
NA | NA | TRBJ2-7 | TRBV14 | TGTGCCAGCAGCCAAGAAGGGCAGATCTACGAGCAGTACTTC | CASSQEGQIYEQYF
NA | many | TRBJ2-2 | TRBV12-3/TRBV12-4 | TGTGCCAGCAGTTTGTGGGAAACCGGGGAGCTGTTTTTT | CASSLWETGELFF
NA | many | TRBJ1-1 | TRBV6-6 | TGTGCCAGCAGTTACTCCCAGGGAGGCGCTTTCTTT | CASSYSQGGAFF
TRBD2 | many | TRBJ2-2 | TRBV20-1 | TGCAGTGCTAGCGCGGGGGCCGGGGAGCTGTTTTTT | CSASAGAGELFF
NA | many | TRBJ1-5 | TRBV20-1 | TGCAGTGCTAGAGGGATCGAAATGACAGGAACCTTGGGGGATCAGCCCCAGCATTTT | CSARGIEMTGTLGDQPQHF
TRBD1 | few | TRBJ2-1 | TRBV6-5 | TGTGCCAGCAGTTACGACAGGGGAGCCTACAATGAGCAGTTCTTC | CASSYDRGAYNEQFF
TRBD1 | many | TRBJ2-7 | TRBV5-1 | TGCGCCAGCAGACAGGGGGCGCACGAGCAGTACTTC | CASRQGAHEQYF
TRBD2 | many | TRBJ2-7 | TRBV20-1 | TGCAGTGCTAGAGATATCGGCGCGGGAGGGTCCTACGAGCAGTACTTC | CSARDIGAGGSYEQYF
NA | many | TRBJ2-7 | TRBV11-3 | TGTGCCAGCAGCGCCAGGGTGGGATACGAGCAGTACTTC | CASSARVGYEQYF
NA | many | TRBJ1-2 | TRBV5-1 | TGCGCCAGCAGCCAAGGACACACTCCTGGCTACACCTTC | CASSQGHTPGYTF
NA | many | TRBJ2-3 | TRBV12-3/TRBV12-4 | TGTGCCAGCAGCACCGACATGCCGGCGAATACGCAGTATTTT | CASSTDMPANTQYF
NA | many | TRBJ2-7 | TRBV15 | TGTGCCACCAGCAGAGATCCAAGATCCGAGCAGTACTTC | CATSRDPRSEQYF
TRBD2 | many | TRBJ2-3 | TRBV15 | TGTGCCACCAGCAGAGATGTGCTAGCGGGAGACACAGATACGCAGTATTTT | CATSRDVLAGDTDTQYF
TRBD2 | many | TRBJ2-1 | TRBV6-2/TRBV6-3 | TGTGCCAGCACTCTGACTAGCGGGAGGAACAATGAGCAGTTCTTC | CASTLTSGRNNEQFF
NA | many | TRBJ2-7 | TRBV3-1 | TGTGCCAGCAGCCAAGATAGGACGTTCGCCTACGAGCAGTACTTC | CASSQDRTFAYEQYF
TRBD1 | many | TRBJ2-7 | TRBV27 | TGTGCCAGCAGTCCCGGGACAGTGTACGAGCAGTACTTC | CASSPGTVYEQYF
NA | many | TRBJ2-3 | TRBV20-1 | TGCAGTGCTGAGAGCGGGGATACGCAGTATTTT | CSAESGDTQYF
TRBD1 | many | TRBJ1-5 | TRBV20-1 | TGCAGTGCGTACAGGGGGAGTAGCAATCAGCCCCAGCATTTT | CSAYRGSSNQPQHF
NA | many | TRBJ1-4 | TRBV5-1 | TGCGCCAGCAGCCCCGGAGAGAAGGGGGCTAATGAAAAACTGTTTTTT | CASSPGEKGANEKLFF
NA | many | TRBJ2-1 | TRBV5-1 | TGCGCCAGCAGCTTGGTTCCGGGAAATGAGCAGTTCTTC | CASSLVPGNEQFF
NA | many | TRBJ2-2 | TRBV5-1 | TGCGCCAGCAGCTTGGGAGGCGCAGGGAACACCGGGGAGCTGTTTTTT | CASSLGGAGNTGELFF
NA | many | TRBJ2-5 | TRBV5-1 | TGCGCCAGCAGCTTGAAGGTTGGAAAGGAGACCCAGTACTTC | CASSLKVGKETQYF
NA | many | TRBJ2-1 | TRBV20-1 | TGCAGTGCTAGAGATTCGGGGGTTTACAATGAGCAGTTCTTC | CSARDSGVYNEQFF
NA | NA | TRBJ2-7 | TRBV25-1 | TGTGCCAGCAGATACCTCAAGCATACCTACGAGCAGTACTTC | CASRYLKHTYEQYF
NA | many | TRBJ1-1 | TRBV4-1 | TGCGCCAGCAGCCAAGGCTACGGTGAGGCTTTCTTT | CASSQGYGEAFF
NA | few | TRBJ2-7 | TRBV4-2 | TGTGCCAGCAGCCAAGGGGCTGCGGGGTTCTCCTACGAGCAGTACTTC | CASSQGAAGFSYEQYF